The 31 T cell receptor beta chains listed next were all sequenced from one sample in a study of CD8 T cells in Susac syndrome. Random hexamers primed reverse transcription of about 0.5 to 1 ug RNA. In TCRdb, the immunoSEQ multiplex PCR reads were re-called with MiXCR into one record per CDR3 protein. The sample holds about 130,000 distinct CDR3 sequences, more than 90% seen once. The sequencing sample was made of CD4+ T cells from PBMCs. The receptors here all came from a human donor in good health.

This clonotype was found a few times. V is TRBV18 and J is TRBJ1-5; no definite D call. This CDR3 contains 15 residues. The V end was cut by 3 bases, the J end by 2 bases, with 11 bases between. Per germline, CDR1 KGHSH and CDR2 LQKENI. The CDR3 sequence: CASSPTGMGNQPQHF. The CDR3, as DNA: TGTGCCAGCTCACCTACGGGGATGGGCAATCAGCCCCAGCATTTT.

The chain links TRBV7-2 to TRBJ2-3; a weak D match, TRBD1 (5 bases). Trimming took 7 bases from V and 6 from J, leaving 14 bases between them. The CDR3 consists of 13 residues. Germline CDR1 reads SGHTA; CDR2 reads FQGNSA. The CDR3 sequence is CASNPRARDTQYF. The CDR3 nucleotides read TGTGCCAGCAACCCCAGGGCTAGGGATACGCAGTATTTT.

The chain combines TRBV28 with TRBJ2-7, with TRBD2 matching over 9 bases. This CDR3 region has 14 residues. Germline CDR1 reads MDHEN; CDR2 reads SYDVKM. Trimming took 6 bases from V and 3 from J; bases not matched to a gene: 6. Here the CDR3 reads CASSSAGGIYEQYF. The CDR3 DNA is TGTGCCAGCAGCTCAGCGGGAGGAATCTACGAGCAGTACTTC.

The V call is TRBV2, the J call TRBJ2-5; TRBD2 aligns across 7 bases. The V and J ends lost 7 bases and 1 base, in that order; junction bases with no gene match: 6. Germline V gives CDR1 SNHLY, CDR2 FYNNEI. This CDR3 has 14 residues. The CDR3, as DNA: TGTGCCAGCACCATAAGCGGGGCCCAAGAGACCCAGTACTTC. Its translation is CASTISGAQETQYF.

V is TRBV29-1 and J is TRBJ1-1, with D hard to call. The CDR3 consists of 14 residues. Germline V gives CDR1 SQVTM, CDR2 ANQGSEA. V was trimmed by 7 bases and J by 0 bases, leaving 15 bases between them. CDR3 in amino acids: CSAADRRMNTEAFF. The CDR3 DNA sequence: TGCAGCGCAGCTGACCGACGCATGAACACTGAAGCTTTCTTT.

The V gene is TRBV2, the J gene TRBJ1-2; D is ambiguous. The germline CDR1 and CDR2 sequences are SNHLY and FYNNEI. CDR3 length: 12 residues. Trimming removed 7 bases from V and 4 bases from J, with 10 bases in between. For the CDR3, the DNA is TGTGCCAGCAACCTCGGCGGCTATGGCTACACCTTC. Protein: CASNLGGYGYTF.

The chain joins TRBV7-9 to TRBJ2-5, with 7 bases identical to TRBD1. V was pared by 4 bases and J by 5 bases, with 7 bases of the junction left unmatched. This CDR3 comprises 14 residues. Germline values: CDR1 SEHNR, CDR2 FQNEAQ (reference sequence). The CDR3 region has the DNA TGTGCCAGCAGCTCGAGACAGGGTAGGGAGACCCAGTACTTC. It yields the protein CASSSRQGRETQYF.

This clonotype was picked up one time. The gene calls are TRBV7-2 and TRBJ2-7, with unresolved D. The CDR3 is 14 amino acids. The germline V and J ends were trimmed by 1 base and 0 bases, with 7 bases remaining between them. Germline-derived CDR1 and CDR2 are SGHTA and FQGNSA. The CDR3 DNA reads as TGTGCCAGCAGCTTAGAGGAGATCTCCTACGAGCAGTACTTC. This sequence encodes CASSLEEISYEQYF.

This chain connects TRBV27 to TRBJ2-5; D is perhaps TRBD1 or TRBD2 (6 bases each). The CDR3 is 16 residues long. The V gene lost 1 base and the J gene lost 4 bases, with 16 bases spanning the gap. CDR1 and CDR2 from the germline V gene are MNHEY and SMNVEV (reference sequence). CDR3 coding DNA: TGTGCCAGCAGTTTATGGGCTGGGGGGCGAGGAGAGACCCAGTACTTC. It yields the protein CASSLWAGGRGETQYF.

The chain carries TRBV12-3 or TRBV12-4 and TRBJ2-2; 12 bases fit TRBD2. CDR3 length equals 15 residues. Trimming cost V 5 bases and J 6 bases; bases outside gene matches: 4. As DNA, the CDR3 is TGTGCCAGCAGTCCTCGACTAGCGGGAGCCGGGGAGCTGTTTTTT. Its translation is CASSPRLAGAGELFF.

V gene TRBV2 combines with J gene TRBJ1-1; 7 nucleotides align to TRBD1. CDR3 length: 14 amino acids. Germline V gene data show CDR1 as SNHLY and CDR2 as FYNNEI. V shed 6 bases and J 1 base; nucleotides not matched to a gene: 5. The CDR3 region has the DNA TGTGCCAGCAGAGGGGACAGTCAGAACACTGAAGCTTTCTTT. This encodes CASRGDSQNTEAFF. Filled out from reference TRBV2 and TRBJ1-1, the complete variable domain reads EPEVTQTPSHQVTQMGQEVILRCVPISNHLYFYWYRQILGQKVEFLVSFYNNEISEKSEIFDDQFSVERPDGSNFTLKIRSTKLEDSAMYFCASRGDSQNTEAFFGQGTRLTVV.

This sequence joins TRBV5-6 and TRBJ2-7; unclear D gene. Per germline, CDR1 SGHDT and CDR2 YYEEEE. Trimming stripped 4 bases from V and 7 bases from J, with 15 bases between. This CDR3 contains 13 residues. In DNA form, the CDR3 reads TGTGCCAGCAGCCTTGGACCCCAGGCGGAGCAGTACTTC. This translates into CASSLGPQAEQYF.

The chain couples TRBV5-1 to TRBJ2-7, with 7 bases matching TRBD2. CDR1 is SGHRS, CDR2 YFSETQ, per germline. V lost 5 bases, J lost 1 base, and 9 bases stayed unmatched. The CDR3 is 15 amino acids. As DNA, the CDR3 is TGCGCCAGCAGGCCATCTAGCGGACTTTCCTACGAGCAGTACTTC. Its protein product is CASRPSSGLSYEQYF. The full variable domain, its missing parts supplied by reference TRBV5-1 and TRBJ2-7, is KAGVTQTPRYLIKTRGQQVTLSCSPISGHRSVSWYQQTPGQGLQFLFEYFSETQRNKGNFPGRFSGRQFSNSRSEMNVSTLELGDSALYLCASRPSSGLSYEQYFGPGTRLTVT.

The rearrangement uses TRBV2 and TRBJ2-3; 7 positions agree with TRBD2. The ends lost 1 base at V and 9 bases at J; junction bases unmatched: 7. Germline-derived CDR1 and CDR2 are SNHLY and FYNNEI. The CDR3 runs 14 residues. For the CDR3, the DNA is TGTGCCAGCAGTGAAGAGACTAGCATCGGCACGCAGTATTTT. It yields the protein CASSEETSIGTQYF.

The gene calls are TRBV9 and TRBJ2-3; 7 bases align to TRBD1. With V trimmed by 1 base and J by 4 bases, 9 bases remained unmatched. Germline CDR1 is SGDLS and CDR2 is YYNGEE. The CDR3 length is 16 residues. The CDR3 DNA reads TGTGCCAGCAGCGTATCCACAGGGGTCGGCCCAGATACGCAGTATTTT. Amino acid sequence: CASSVSTGVGPDTQYF.

The chain combines TRBV3-1 with TRBJ2-5; a possible D gene is TRBD2 (6 bases). V was clipped by 2 bases and J by 1 base, with 8 bases between them. CDR3 length: 14 amino acids. Germline V gives CDR1 LGHDT, CDR2 YNNKEL (reference sequence). The CDR3 spells CASSQRGTQETQYF. CDR3 nucleotide sequence: TGTGCCAGCAGCCAACGCGGGACCCAAGAGACCCAGTACTTC.

The rearrangement links TRBV24-1 to TRBJ2-1, with D possibly called TRBD1 or TRBD2 (5 bases each). Germline V lookup: CDR1 KGHDR, CDR2 SFDVKD. Trimming pared 5 bases from V and 8 bases from J, leaving 15 bases between. The CDR3 sequence is 14 residues long. The CDR3 DNA reads TGTGCCACCAGTGTCCCCGGGACCGCTGATGAGCAGTTCTTC. Amino acids: CATSVPGTADEQFF.

This clonotype has only one observation. V and J are TRBV29-1 and TRBJ2-7; the D gene is possibly TRBD2 (6 bases). The V end lost 7 bases, the J end lost 3 bases, and 16 bases lay between the germline ends. This CDR3 has 13 amino acids. Germline CDR1 and CDR2: SQVTM and ANQGSEA. The CDR3 is CSAGTGGNYEQYF. CDR3 coding DNA: TGCAGCGCAGGAACTGGGGGGAACTACGAGCAGTACTTC.

V and J are TRBV18 and TRBJ2-3; unclear D gene. The V end lost 3 bases, the J end lost 13 bases, and 11 bases lay between the germline ends. The CDR3 is made up of 11 amino acids. CDR1 and CDR2 from the germline V gene are KGHSH and LQKENI. The CDR3 DNA sequence: TGTGCCAGCTCACCCGACACAATGAAGTATTTT. Translated: CASSPDTMKYF.

The rearrangement uses TRBV5-1 and TRBJ2-6; D is perhaps TRBD2 (6 bases). CDR3 size: 15 residues. V shed 1 base and J shed 2 bases, with 7 bases lying between them. Germline assignment: CDR1 SGHRS and CDR2 YFSETQ. CDR3 nucleotides: TGCGCCAGCAGCTTGCCGGGGGCTGGGGCCAACGTCCTGACTTTC. This translates into CASSLPGAGANVLTF. The whole variable domain, remainder taken from reference TRBV5-1 and TRBJ2-6, is KAGVTQTPRYLIKTRGQQVTLSCSPISGHRSVSWYQQTPGQGLQFLFEYFSETQRNKGNFPGRFSGRQFSNSRSEMNVSTLELGDSALYLCASSLPGAGANVLTFGAGSRLTVL.

The table lists this clonotype with a count of one. The J gene is TRBJ1-5, the V gene TRBV7-9; D is unresolved. Trimming took off 4 bases at V and 5 bases at J, with 6 bases between the two ends. Germline V CDR1 and CDR2: SEHNR, FQNEAQ (reference sequence). The CDR3 consists of 12 residues. CDR3 loop: CASSSAHQPQHF. The CDR3, as DNA: TGTGCCAGCAGCTCGGCCCATCAGCCCCAGCATTTT.

V usage is TRBV7-2 and J usage is TRBJ2-3, with TRBD1 identical over 8 bases. The length of the CDR3 is 15 residues. V was pared by 6 bases and J by 3 bases, with 8 bases of the junction left unmatched. Germline V gives CDR1 SGHTA, CDR2 FQGNSA. The CDR3 region has the DNA TGTGCCAGCAGTCCGCAGGGGGCGCGTACAGATACGCAGTATTTT. The encoded protein is CASSPQGARTDTQYF.

This chain joins TRBV20-1 and TRBJ2-2; the match to TRBD2 covers 10 bases. V was clipped by 3 bases and J by 7 bases; unmatched bases: 8. The CDR3 length is 15 residues. The germline gives CDR1 DFQATT, CDR2 SNEGSKA (reference sequence). The CDR3 nucleotides read TGCAGTGCTAGTCAACACCTAGCGGGGGTCGGGGAGCTGTTTTTT. Its protein product is CSASQHLAGVGELFF.

The chain employs TRBV9 and TRBJ2-6; D remains ambiguous. This CDR3 region has 19 residues. Trimming removed 1 base at V and 0 bases at J, with 17 bases between. Germline V gives CDR1 SGDLS, CDR2 YYNGEE. CDR3: CASSVLDRIQPSGANVLTF. The DNA of the CDR3 is TGTGCCAGCAGCGTACTCGACCGGATACAACCCTCTGGGGCCAACGTCCTGACTTTC.

The chain employs TRBV7-9 and TRBJ2-1, with D tentatively TRBD2 (6 bases). The V end lost 3 bases, the J end lost 6 bases, and 15 bases lay between the germline ends. The V gene's germline CDR1 is SEHNR and CDR2 FQNEAQ (reference sequence). This CDR3 is 15 amino acids long. CDR3 coding DNA: TGTGCCAGCAGCTTTCGCGCGGGGTCCCGCAATGAGCAGTTCTTC. Translating it yields CASSFRAGSRNEQFF. The full variable domain, with the rest looked up from reference TRBV7-9 and TRBJ2-1, is DTGVSQNPRHKITKRGQNVTFRCDPISEHNRLYWYRQTLGQGPEFLTYFQNEAQLEKSRLLSDRFSAERPKGSFSTLEIQRTEQGDSAMYLCASSFRAGSRNEQFFGPGTRLTVL.

The genes are TRBV29-1 and TRBJ1-1, with 7 positions matching TRBD1. The CDR3 covers 12 residues. The V segment lost 3 bases and the J segment 5 bases; nucleotides outside the gene matches: 3. CDR1 SQVTM and CDR2 ANQGSEA come from the germline V gene. This CDR3 is CSVDRGVTEAFF. The CDR3 DNA sequence: TGCAGCGTTGACAGGGGGGTGACTGAAGCTTTCTTT. Looking up the rest from reference TRBV29-1 and TRBJ1-1 gives the full variable domain: SAVISQKPSRDICQRGTSLTIQCQVDSQVTMMFWYRQQPGQSLTLIATANQGSEATYESGFVIDKFPISRPNLTFSTLTVSNMSPEDSSIYLCSVDRGVTEAFFGQGTRLTVV.

The CDR3: CSPGGRARETQYF. The CDR3 coding sequence is TGCAGTCCCGGGGGGAGGGCCAGAGAGACCCAGTACTTC. The rearrangement links TRBV20-1 to TRBJ2-5, with 7 bases identical to TRBD2. Germline CDR1 DFQATT, CDR2 SNEGSKA (reference sequence). The V and J ends lost 8 bases and 4 bases, in that order; junction bases with no gene match: 10. The CDR3 loop spans 13 amino acids.

This chain joins TRBV6-5 and TRBJ2-3; no firm D call. Germline V gene lookup returns CDR1 MNHEY and CDR2 SVGAGI. The CDR3 runs to 13 residues. The V end lost 5 bases, the J end lost 7 bases, and 13 bases lay between the germline ends. CDR3 sequence reads: CASSPDPSNTQYF. The CDR3 DNA is TGTGCCAGCAGTCCCGACCCCTCCAATACGCAGTATTTT.

V is TRBV7-2 and J is TRBJ2-1; 13 bases are shared with TRBD2. V dropped 5 bases and J dropped 9; count of bases not matched to a gene: 4. Germline CDR1 is SGHTA and CDR2 is FQGNSA. The CDR3 has 14 amino acids. CDR3 coding DNA: TGTGCCAGCAGCACCGGGACTAGCGGGACTGAGCAGTTCTTC. It encodes CASSTGTSGTEQFF.

This rearrangement joins TRBV27 to TRBJ1-3; TRBD1 aligns across 7 bases. The germline CDR1 and CDR2 sequences are MNHEY and SMNVEV (reference sequence). The CDR3 is 16 residues long. V was pared by 5 bases and J by 4 bases, with 11 bases of the junction left unmatched. CDR3 region: CASSPLQGTIGNTIYF. Written as DNA, the CDR3 is TGTGCCAGCAGTCCCCTACAGGGGACCATCGGAAACACCATATATTTT.

This clonotype showed up just once. This CDR3 is CASSSGTDTGELFF. CDR3 DNA sequence: TGTGCCAGCAGTTCAGGGACTGACACCGGGGAGCTGTTTTTT. The chain uses TRBV6-6 and TRBJ2-2; a possible D gene is TRBD2 (6 bases). The CDR3 totals 14 residues. Germline values: CDR1 MNHNY, CDR2 SVGAGI (reference sequence). V gave up 4 bases and J gave up 3 bases, with 9 bases separating them.